These 30 T cell receptor beta chains came from one sample sequenced in a study of T cell repertoires in cytomegalovirus infection. Which antigens these TCRs recognize remains unknown. TCRdb re-called the reads through MiXCR, storing one row per CDR3 protein. The sample records roughly 920,000 distinct CDR3 sequences, 30% to 40% being singletons. Source: cultured CD8+ T cells from PBMCs, taken from culture after CMV antigen stimulation. Source of these receptors: a human donor in good health (CMV status not recorded). Some clones in this sample may be carry-over from other donors' samples.

The chain couples TRBV7-8 to TRBJ2-7; no firm D call. CDR3 size: 13 residues. The V gene's germline CDR1 is SGHVS and CDR2 FQNEAQ. The V end lost 5 bases, the J end lost 1 base, and 9 bases lay between the germline ends. CDR3 residues: CASSPELSYEQYV. The DNA for the CDR3 is TGTGCCAGCAGCCCTGAACTTTCCTACGAGCAGTACGTC.

This clonotype was counted between two and nine times. The chain uses TRBV7-9 and TRBJ2-5, with TRBD2 identical over 14 bases. J gave up 2 bases and V 3 bases, and 2 bases lay outside the gene matches. Germline V gives CDR1 SEHNR, CDR2 FQNEAQ (reference sequence). CDR3 length: 16 residues. This CDR3 is CASSFGTSGGQETQYF. CDR3 coding DNA: TGTGCCAGCAGCTTCGGGACTAGCGGGGGTCAAGAGACCCAGTACTTC.

Only a few counts were recorded for this clonotype. This chain connects TRBV7-8 to TRBJ1-1; D remains unclear. CDR3 length: 14 amino acids. Trimming pared 1 base from V and 3 bases from J, leaving 9 bases between. From germline, CDR1 is SGHVS and CDR2 FQNEAQ. CDR3 protein: CASSLDLGDTEAFF. The CDR3 nucleotides read TGTGCCAGCAGCTTAGATCTGGGTGACACTGAAGCTTTCTTT.

The chain joins TRBV7-9 to TRBJ2-1; D is uncertain. Germline-derived CDR1 and CDR2 are SEHNR and FQNEAQ (reference sequence). The V gene lost 5 bases and the J gene lost 8 bases, with 16 bases spanning the gap. This CDR3 region has 14 residues. In DNA form, the CDR3 reads TGTGCCAGCAGCAGTCCCCGAGGTTCGGATGAGCAGTTCTTC. Amino acids: CASSSPRGSDEQFF.

This chain links TRBV7-9 with TRBJ2-2; 10 positions match TRBD2. Germline CDR1 and CDR2: SEHNR and FQNEAQ (reference sequence). With V trimmed by 5 bases and J by 6 bases, 6 bases remained unmatched. This CDR3 has 15 residues. CDR3 DNA: TGTGCCAGCAGCCGAGCGGGGGGGCCCTCCGGGGAGCTGTTTTTT. It translates to CASSRAGGPSGELFF.

There are many counts of this clonotype. The chain has TRBV7-2 and TRBJ1-1, with D perhaps matching TRBD1 (5 bases). The CDR3 runs 13 residues. Germline values: CDR1 SGHTA, CDR2 FQGNSA. V was pared by 5 bases and J by 5 bases, with 12 bases between. CDR3 loop: CASSPSGKTEAFF. Here the CDR3 DNA reads TGTGCCAGCAGCCCATCAGGGAAAACTGAAGCTTTCTTT.

This clonotype has ten or more counts. This chain joins TRBV7-3 and TRBJ1-1, with 7 bases lining up with TRBD1. Trimming cost V 1 base and J 0 bases; bases outside gene matches: 14. From germline, CDR1 is SGHTA and CDR2 FQGTGA. This CDR3 contains 19 residues. The CDR3 sequence is CASSLIGRGLYLMNTEAFF. CDR3 in DNA: TGTGCCAGCAGCTTAATAGGCAGGGGGTTATACCTCATGAACACTGAAGCTTTCTTT.

The chain joins TRBV2 to TRBJ2-1; 9 nucleotides match TRBD1. Germline assignment: CDR1 SNHLY and CDR2 FYNNEI. The J segment lost 8 bases and the V segment lost 4 bases, leaving 9 bases of the junction unmatched. This CDR3 has 15 amino acids. The CDR3 nucleotides are TGTGCCAGCAGTGCGAACAGGGGGCGAACGGATGAGCAGTTCTTC. Amino acid sequence: CASSANRGRTDEQFF.

This rearrangement joins TRBV12-3 or TRBV12-4 to TRBJ2-6; D could derive from TRBD1 or TRBD2 (6 bases each). The germline V and J ends were trimmed by 3 bases and 8 bases, with 14 bases remaining between them. The CDR3 is 15 amino acids. The CDR3 nucleotides read TGTGCCAGCAGTTTCGGGGGACAAGGGACCAACGTCCTGACTTTC. Translated, it gives CASSFGGQGTNVLTF.

There are a few counts of this clonotype. This chain connects TRBV6-2 or TRBV6-3 to TRBJ2-3; tentatively, D is TRBD1 (6 bases). CDR1 MNHEY and CDR2 SVGEGT come from the germline V gene. CDR3 size: 14 residues. Trimming took off 4 bases at V and 2 bases at J, with 10 bases between the two ends. The CDR3 bases are TGTGCCAGCAGTTTTACAGGGATCACAGATACGCAGTATTTT. This codes for CASSFTGITDTQYF.

This clonotype appeared a few times. The rearrangement joins TRBV6-1 to TRBJ1-1; 7 positions agree with TRBD1. Trimming took 9 bases from V and 4 from J; bases not matched to a gene: 8. The CDR3 has 13 residues. The germline gives CDR1 MNHNS, CDR2 SASEGT. In DNA form, the CDR3 reads TGTGCCAGTAGACAGGGACGACTCACTGAAGCTTTCTTT. This gives the protein CASRQGRLTEAFF.

The rearrangement links TRBV10-3 to TRBJ2-6; 9 bases fit TRBD1. Germline-derived CDR1 and CDR2 are ENHRY and SYGVKD. CDR3 length equals 16 residues. The trim removed 9 bases at V and 4 bases at J, leaving 10 bases unmatched. The CDR3 sequence: CAIRDRALGGANVLTF. DNA for the CDR3: TGTGCCATTAGGGACAGGGCCCTGGGGGGGGCCAACGTCCTGACTTTC.

This clonotype appeared a few times. This rearrangement joins TRBV10-3 to TRBJ2-7, with 7 bases lining up with TRBD1. With V trimmed by 4 bases and J by 2 bases, 5 bases remained unmatched. CDR1 is ENHRY, CDR2 SYGVKD, per germline. The CDR3 length is 14 residues. As DNA, the CDR3 is TGTGCCATCAGTGTAACAGGGGTTACCTACGAGCAGTACTTC. Translated: CAISVTGVTYEQYF.

Only a few counts were recorded for this clonotype. The chain is built from TRBV7-8 and TRBJ2-7; D is unresolved. The CDR3 consists of 13 residues. V was trimmed by 5 bases and J by 1 base, leaving 9 bases between them. Germline-derived CDR1 and CDR2 are SGHVS and FQNEAQ. The CDR3 protein is CASSPSRSYEQYF. CDR3 DNA: TGTGCCAGCAGCCCTAGTAGGTCCTACGAGCAGTACTTC.

The V and J genes are TRBV7-9 and TRBJ2-1; 9 bases line up with TRBD2. Trimming removed 5 bases from V and 0 bases from J; junction bases left unmatched: 5. Germline CDR1 is SEHNR and CDR2 is FQNEAQ (reference sequence). The length of the CDR3 is 16 residues. CDR3 nucleotides: TGTGCCAGCAGCAAAAGTAGCGGGAGCTCCTACAATGAGCAGTTCTTC. Translation: CASSKSSGSSYNEQFF.

This clonotype was counted only a few times. This chain uses TRBV4-3 with TRBJ2-2; 7 bases agree with TRBD1. The CDR3 has 16 amino acids. CDR1 LGHNA and CDR2 YSLEER come from the germline V gene. Trimming at V came to 4 bases and at J to 2 bases, leaving 7 bases not matched to a gene. CDR3 loop: CASSPKGALNTGELFF. The CDR3 DNA sequence: TGCGCCAGCAGCCCCAAGGGGGCCCTTAACACCGGGGAGCTGTTTTTT.

The chain recombines TRBV4-3 with TRBJ1-3, with no clear D. Germline V gives CDR1 LGHNA, CDR2 YSLEER. V was trimmed by 4 bases and J by 0 bases, leaving 13 bases between them. CDR3 length: 16 residues. In DNA, the CDR3 is TGCGCCAGCAGCCTTGGACCTCATATCTCTGGAAACACCATATATTTT. This translates into CASSLGPHISGNTIYF.

The chain links TRBV6-6 to TRBJ2-6, with 7 nucleotides matching TRBD1. After removal of 7 bases from V and 4 bases from J, the junction contained 10 bases not matched to a gene. The CDR3 is made up of 16 amino acids. Looked up from germline, CDR1 is MNHNY and CDR2 is SVGAGI (reference sequence). In nucleotides, the CDR3 is TGTGCCAGCATCGTGAGACAGGGAGCCGGGGCCAACGTCCTGACTTTC. Translation: CASIVRQGAGANVLTF.

This clonotype was observed a handful of times. V is TRBV10-3 and J is TRBJ1-1; 9 bases fit TRBD1. The junction had 7 bases not matched to a gene; V was cut back by 9 bases and J by 5 bases. The CDR3 has 13 amino acids. CDR1 ENHRY and CDR2 SYGVKD come from the germline V gene. CDR3 DNA: TGTGCCATTTTGGGACAGGGTGATACTGAAGCTTTCTTT. Its protein is CAILGQGDTEAFF.

Of note for this clonotype: A much bigger clone sits one base away, suggesting this may be a read error. The rearrangement uses TRBV7-2 and TRBJ2-5; D is tentatively TRBD1 or TRBD2 (5 bases each). V was cut by 3 bases and J by 2 bases, with 16 bases left in between. The CDR3 is 16 amino acids. Germline V gene data show CDR1 as SGHTA and CDR2 as FQGNSA. CDR3 sequence (DNA): TGTGCCAGCAGCTTCCCCCCAGCGGACACACAAGAGACCCAGTACTTC. Its protein product is CASSFPPADTQETQYF. The full variable domain, rest sourced from reference TRBV7-2 and TRBJ2-5, is GAGVSQSPSNKVTEKGKDVELRCDPISGHTALYWYRQSLGQGLEFLIYFQGNSAPDKSGLPSDRFSAERTGGSVSTLTIQRTQQEDSAVYLCASSFPPADTQETQYFGPGTRLLVL.

In its sample, this clonotype was seen a few times. This sequence joins TRBV11-2 and TRBJ2-5, with unresolved D. Germline values: CDR1 SGHAT, CDR2 FQNNGV. Trimming took off 5 bases at V and 2 bases at J, with 9 bases between the two ends. The CDR3 totals 13 residues. Here the CDR3 reads CASSPPQQETQYF. The DNA of the CDR3 is TGTGCCAGCAGCCCGCCACAGCAAGAGACCCAGTACTTC.

The CDR3 loop reads CATSDLGGGAYEQFF. CDR3 nucleotide sequence: TGTGCCACCAGTGATTTGGGAGGGGGCGCATATGAGCAGTTCTTC. The chain is built from TRBV24-1 and TRBJ2-1; D is possibly TRBD1 (7 bases). This CDR3 has 15 residues. Germline values: CDR1 KGHDR, CDR2 SFDVKD. V lost 0 bases and J 8 bases, leaving 13 bases between the germline ends.

This clonotype was seen many times. This rearrangement joins TRBV7-9 to TRBJ1-3; D perhaps matches TRBD1 (6 bases). Germline CDR1 SEHNR, CDR2 FQNEAQ (reference sequence). V shed 4 bases and J shed 0 bases, with 10 bases lying between them. The CDR3 has 15 residues. CDR3 amino acids: CASSSTGNSGNTIYF. CDR3 coding DNA: TGTGCCAGCAGCTCTACAGGGAACTCTGGAAACACCATATATTTT.

This clonotype was observed a few times. One end of the junction fails to match germline, which may point to a read error. V gene TRBV4-1 combines with J gene TRBJ1-1; D is ambiguous. The CDR3 has 15 amino acids. CDR1 is MGHRA and CDR2 is YSYEKL in the germline V gene. CDR3: CASNQGDSYNTEAFF. The CDR3 DNA reads TGCGCCAGCAACCAAGGCGATTCGTATAACACTGAAGCTTTCTTT.

This clonotype was recorded many times. The rearrangement links TRBV7-9 to TRBJ2-5; D remains unclear. The germline V gene has CDR1 SEHNR and CDR2 FQNEAQ (reference sequence). The CDR3 sequence is 17 residues long. The ends were cut back, 0 bases at V and 1 base at J, with 15 bases in the middle. CDR3: CASSLALKWASQETQYF. CDR3 coding DNA: TGTGCCAGCAGCTTAGCGCTAAAGTGGGCTTCCCAAGAGACCCAGTACTTC. Complete variable domain (other parts from reference TRBV7-9 and TRBJ2-5): DTGVSQNPRHKITKRGQNVTFRCDPISEHNRLYWYRQTLGQGPEFLTYFQNEAQLEKSRLLSDRFSAERPKGSFSTLEIQRTEQGDSAMYLCASSLALKWASQETQYFGPGTRLLVL.

This clonotype was counted only a few times. The J gene is TRBJ1-5, the V gene TRBV7-8, with D perhaps TRBD1 (6 bases). V was cut by 5 bases and J by 4 bases, with 18 bases left in between. The germline V gene has CDR1 SGHVS and CDR2 FQNEAQ. The CDR3 length is 16 residues. CDR3 region: CASSPGTSGGNQPQHF. In DNA, the CDR3 is TGTGCCAGCAGCCCTGGGACAAGCGGGGGGAATCAGCCCCAGCATTTT.

This clonotype has just one count. CDR3 region: CASRLQDFLANYGYTF. CDR3 DNA sequence: TGTGCCAGCAGGCTTCAGGACTTCCTAGCTAACTATGGCTACACCTTC. The rearrangement joins TRBV2 to TRBJ1-2; D unclear. The CDR3 extends over 16 amino acids. V dropped 6 bases and J dropped 0 bases, with 17 bases sitting between them. CDR1 SNHLY and CDR2 FYNNEI come from the germline V gene. Full variable domain (remainder filled in from reference TRBV2 and TRBJ1-2): EPEVTQTPSHQVTQMGQEVILRCVPISNHLYFYWYRQILGQKVEFLVSFYNNEISEKSEIFDDQFSVERPDGSNFTLKIRSTKLEDSAMYFCASRLQDFLANYGYTFGSGTRLTVV.

This clonotype has just a few counts. This rearrangement joins TRBV12-3 or TRBV12-4 to TRBJ2-3; possibly TRBD1 or TRBD2 for D (6 bases each). V was trimmed by 3 bases and J by 0 bases, leaving 13 bases between them. This CDR3 comprises 16 residues. CDR3: CASSFTGAPSTDTQYF. CDR3 DNA sequence: TGTGCCAGCAGTTTTACGGGGGCGCCTAGCACAGATACGCAGTATTTT.

This rearrangement joins TRBV7-9 to TRBJ1-2; TRBD1 matches at 7 bases. This CDR3 comprises 13 residues. The germline gives CDR1 SEHNR, CDR2 FQNEAQ (reference sequence). The J segment lost 6 bases and the V segment lost 6 bases, leaving 7 bases of the junction unmatched. The CDR3: CASRQTGDDGYTF. DNA of the CDR3: TGTGCCAGCAGACAAACAGGGGACGATGGCTACACCTTC.

As to this clonotype: This may stem from a read error, because a much larger clone lies one nucleotide away. This chain connects TRBV27 to TRBJ2-3; D perhaps matches TRBD1 (6 bases). The CDR3 length is 14 residues. CDR1 and CDR2 from the germline V gene are MNHEY and SMNVEV (reference sequence). The CDR3, as DNA: TGTGCCAGCAGTTTATCCAGGGGCCCAGATATGCAGTATTTT. Protein: CASSLSRGPDMQYF.